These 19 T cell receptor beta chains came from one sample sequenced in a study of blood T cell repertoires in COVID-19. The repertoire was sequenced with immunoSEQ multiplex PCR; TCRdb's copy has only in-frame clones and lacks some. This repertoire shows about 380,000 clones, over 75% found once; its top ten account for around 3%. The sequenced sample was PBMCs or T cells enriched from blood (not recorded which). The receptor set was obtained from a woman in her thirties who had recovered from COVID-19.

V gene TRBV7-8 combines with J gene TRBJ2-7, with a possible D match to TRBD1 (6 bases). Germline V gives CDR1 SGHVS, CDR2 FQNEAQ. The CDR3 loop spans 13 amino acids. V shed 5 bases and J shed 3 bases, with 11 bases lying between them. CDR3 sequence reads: CASSPTGFYEQYF. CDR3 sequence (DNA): TGTGCCAGCAGCCCTACAGGGTTCTACGAGCAGTACTTC.

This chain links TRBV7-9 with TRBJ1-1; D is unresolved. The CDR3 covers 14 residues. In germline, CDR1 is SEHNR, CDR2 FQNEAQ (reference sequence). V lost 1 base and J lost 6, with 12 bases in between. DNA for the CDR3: TGTGCCAGCAGCTTAGTGCCGGGGTTGGCTGAAGCTTTCTTT. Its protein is CASSLVPGLAEAFF.

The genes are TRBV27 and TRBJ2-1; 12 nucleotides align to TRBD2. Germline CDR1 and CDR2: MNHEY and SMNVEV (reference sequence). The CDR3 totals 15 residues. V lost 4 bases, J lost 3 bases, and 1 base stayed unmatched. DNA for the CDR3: TGTGCCAGCAGTTCTAGCGGGAGGGTCTACAATGAGCAGTTCTTC. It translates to CASSSSGRVYNEQFF.

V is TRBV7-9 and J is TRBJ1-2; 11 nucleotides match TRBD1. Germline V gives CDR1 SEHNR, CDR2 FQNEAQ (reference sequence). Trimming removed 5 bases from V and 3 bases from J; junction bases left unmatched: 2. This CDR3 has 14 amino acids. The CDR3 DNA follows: TGTGCCAGCAGCGGGGGACAGGGGGACTATGGCTACACCTTC. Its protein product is CASSGGQGDYGYTF.

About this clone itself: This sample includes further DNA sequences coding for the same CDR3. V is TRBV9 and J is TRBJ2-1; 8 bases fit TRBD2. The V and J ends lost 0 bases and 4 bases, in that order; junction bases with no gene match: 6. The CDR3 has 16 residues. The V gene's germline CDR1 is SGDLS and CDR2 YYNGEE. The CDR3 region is CASSVDPSGSYNEQFF. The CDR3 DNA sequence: TGTGCCAGCAGCGTAGACCCTAGCGGGTCTTACAATGAGCAGTTCTTC.

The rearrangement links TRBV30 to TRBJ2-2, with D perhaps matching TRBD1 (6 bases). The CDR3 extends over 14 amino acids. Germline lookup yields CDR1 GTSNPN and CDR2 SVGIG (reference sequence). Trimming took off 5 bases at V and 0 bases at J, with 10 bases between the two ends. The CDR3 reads CAWAGTPNTGELFF. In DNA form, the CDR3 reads TGTGCCTGGGCCGGGACACCGAACACCGGGGAGCTGTTTTTT.

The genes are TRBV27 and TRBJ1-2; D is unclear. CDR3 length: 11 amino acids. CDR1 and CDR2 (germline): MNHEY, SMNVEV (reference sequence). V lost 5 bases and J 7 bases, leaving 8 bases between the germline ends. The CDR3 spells CASSAGSGYTF. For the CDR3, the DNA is TGTGCCAGCAGTGCGGGATCTGGCTACACCTTC.

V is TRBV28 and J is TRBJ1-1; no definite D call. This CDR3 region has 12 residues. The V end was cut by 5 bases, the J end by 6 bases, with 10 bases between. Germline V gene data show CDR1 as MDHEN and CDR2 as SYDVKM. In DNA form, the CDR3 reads TGTGCCAGCAGTCCGGGGTGGGCTGAAGCTTTCTTT. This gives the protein CASSPGWAEAFF.

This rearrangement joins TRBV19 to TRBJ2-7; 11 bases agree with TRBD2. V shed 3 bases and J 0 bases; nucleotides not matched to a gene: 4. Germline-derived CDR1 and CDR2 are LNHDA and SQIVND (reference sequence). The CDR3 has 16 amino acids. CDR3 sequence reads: CASSMGLADSSYEQYF. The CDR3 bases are TGTGCCAGTAGTATGGGACTAGCGGATAGCTCCTACGAGCAGTACTTC.

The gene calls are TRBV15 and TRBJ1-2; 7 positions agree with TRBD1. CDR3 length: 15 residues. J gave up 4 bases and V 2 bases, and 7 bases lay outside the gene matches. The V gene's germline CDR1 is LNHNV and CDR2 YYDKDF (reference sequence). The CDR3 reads CATSRHPPGGYGYTF. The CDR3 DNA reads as TGTGCCACCAGCAGACACCCCCCAGGGGGCTATGGCTACACCTTC.

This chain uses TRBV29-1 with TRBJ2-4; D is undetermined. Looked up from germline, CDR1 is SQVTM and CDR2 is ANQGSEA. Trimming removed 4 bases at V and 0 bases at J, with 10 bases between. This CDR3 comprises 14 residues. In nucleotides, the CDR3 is TGCAGCGTTGCAGGAAGTCTAGCCAAAAACATTCAGTACTTC. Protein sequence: CSVAGSLAKNIQYF.

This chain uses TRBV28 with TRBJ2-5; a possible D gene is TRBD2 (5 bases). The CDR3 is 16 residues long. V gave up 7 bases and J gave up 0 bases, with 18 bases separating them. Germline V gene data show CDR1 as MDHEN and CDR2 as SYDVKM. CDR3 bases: TGTGCCAGCACCAAGATCCCTAGCAGCTACCAAGAGACCCAGTACTTC. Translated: CASTKIPSSYQETQYF.

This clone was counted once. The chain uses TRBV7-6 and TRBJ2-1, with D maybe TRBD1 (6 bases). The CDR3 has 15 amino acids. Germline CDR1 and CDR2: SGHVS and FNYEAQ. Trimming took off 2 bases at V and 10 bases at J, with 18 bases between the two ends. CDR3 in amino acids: CASSLTAGVQGEQFF. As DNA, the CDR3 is TGTGCCAGCAGCTTAACGGCAGGGGTCCAGGGGGAGCAGTTCTTC.

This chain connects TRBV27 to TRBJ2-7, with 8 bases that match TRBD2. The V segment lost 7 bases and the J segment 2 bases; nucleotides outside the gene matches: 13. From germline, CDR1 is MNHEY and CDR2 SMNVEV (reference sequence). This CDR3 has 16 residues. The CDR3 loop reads CASTPWSSGGTYEQYF. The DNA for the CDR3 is TGTGCCAGCACCCCTTGGTCCAGCGGGGGTACCTACGAGCAGTACTTC.

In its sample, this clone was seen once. CDR3 nucleotide sequence: TGTGCCAGCAGCCACGGGACAGGGGGAAGCCAAGAGACCCAGTACTTC. Translated, it gives CASSHGTGGSQETQYF. The genes are TRBV11-2 and TRBJ2-5; TRBD1 agrees at 11 bases. CDR3 size: 16 residues. V shed 5 bases, J shed 1 base, and the junction held 6 bases outside the gene matches. Germline assignment: CDR1 SGHAT and CDR2 FQNNGV. Filled out from reference TRBV11-2 and TRBJ2-5, the complete variable domain reads EAGVAQSPRYKIIEKRQSVAFWCNPISGHATLYWYQQILGQGPKLLIQFQNNGVVDDSQLPKDRFSAERLKGVDSTLKIQPAKLEDSAVYLCASSHGTGGSQETQYFGPGTRLLVL.

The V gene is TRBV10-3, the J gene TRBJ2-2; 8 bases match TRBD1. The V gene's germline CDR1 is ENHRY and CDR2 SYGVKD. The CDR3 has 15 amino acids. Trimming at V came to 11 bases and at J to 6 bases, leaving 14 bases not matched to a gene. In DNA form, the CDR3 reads TGTGCCGCGTGGGACCCGACAGGGGTCTCCGGGGAGCTGTTTTTT. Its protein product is CAAWDPTGVSGELFF.

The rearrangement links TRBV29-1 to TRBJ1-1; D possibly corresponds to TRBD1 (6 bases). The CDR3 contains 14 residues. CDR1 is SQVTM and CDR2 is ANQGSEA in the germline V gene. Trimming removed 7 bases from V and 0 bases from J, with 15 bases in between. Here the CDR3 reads CSADLRGLNTEAFF. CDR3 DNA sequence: TGCAGCGCCGACCTCAGGGGTTTGAACACTGAAGCTTTCTTT. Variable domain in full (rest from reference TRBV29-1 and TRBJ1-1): SAVISQKPSRDICQRGTSLTIQCQVDSQVTMMFWYRQQPGQSLTLIATANQGSEATYESGFVIDKFPISRPNLTFSTLTVSNMSPEDSSIYLCSADLRGLNTEAFFGQGTRLTVV.

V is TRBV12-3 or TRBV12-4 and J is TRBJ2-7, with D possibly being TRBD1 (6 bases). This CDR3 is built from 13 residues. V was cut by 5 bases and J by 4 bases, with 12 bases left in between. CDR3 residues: CASSTGFVYEQYF. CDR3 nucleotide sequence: TGTGCCAGCAGTACAGGGTTTGTATACGAGCAGTACTTC.

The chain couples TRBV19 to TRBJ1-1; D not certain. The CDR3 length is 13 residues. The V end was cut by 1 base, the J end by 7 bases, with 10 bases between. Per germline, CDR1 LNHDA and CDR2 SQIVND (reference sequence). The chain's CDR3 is CASSIVVSDEAFF. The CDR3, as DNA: TGTGCCAGTAGTATAGTAGTGAGTGATGAAGCTTTCTTT.